These T cell receptor beta chains were read from a single sample in a study of human T cells and chemical hapten exposure. TCRdb itself ran the RACE reads through MiXCR, one entry per CDR3 protein. The sample consists of 70,000 to 95,000 distinct CDR3 sequences, around 7% of them appearing once. This specimen consisted of whole blood, obtained in connection with sensitization to the hapten diphenylcyclopropenone (DPC). The receptor source for this set is a woman aged 25-40 years with alopecia areata. Some clones in this sample may be carry-over from other donors' samples. The CDR3 runs from the conserved cysteine through the conserved F or W. The D gene is left open where the match is weak. Rows give clone size only sometimes, using once, few, many, or a class for an expanded clone.

v_call,clone_size,d_call,j_call,cdr3_nt,cdr3_aa
TRBV20-1,many,-,TRBJ2-7,TGCAGTGCTAGAAGTGGGGGGGCCTTGGAACAGTACTTC,CSARSGGALEQYF
TRBV24-1,-,TRBD1,TRBJ1-6,TGTGCCACCAGGACCCCCTGGACAGGGGACAATTCACCCCTCCACTTT,CATRTPWTGDNSPLHF
TRBV21-1,many,-,TRBJ1-2,TGTGCCAGCAGCAAGAGTCCAGCCCCACCTAACTATGGCTACACCTTC,CASSKSPAPPNYGYTF
TRBV4-1,many,-,TRBJ1-1,TGCGCCAGCAGCCCGAGAGGCGCTGAAGCTTTCTTT,CASSPRGAEAFF
TRBV27,many,-,TRBJ2-6,TGTGCCAGCACTACCTGGGGTGCAGGGGCCAACGTCCTGACTTTC,CASTTWGAGANVLTF
TRBV2,few,-,TRBJ1-1,TGTGCCAGCAGAACGACAGGGAACACTGAAGCTTTCTTT,CASRTTGNTEAFF
TRBV29-1,few,-,TRBJ1-1,TGCAGCGTTCAGGCTCAGGGGTATGAAGCTTTCTTT,CSVQAQGYEAFF
TRBV4-2,-,TRBD1,TRBJ1-4,TGTGCCAGCAGCCAACCCACTCCTGGACAGGCAACTAATGAAAAACTGTTTTTT,CASSQPTPGQATNEKLFF
TRBV6-5,many,-,TRBJ1-5,TGTGCCAGCAGTTACTCGAACCCACTGTTGGGGCCCAATCAGCCCCAGCATTTT,CASSYSNPLLGPNQPQHF
TRBV20-1,-,-,TRBJ1-2,TGCAGTGCTAAAGGGGCCTTTGGGTATGGCTACACCTTC,CSAKGAFGYGYTF
TRBV18,few,TRBD1,TRBJ2-3,TGTGCCAGCTCACCAGTCAACAGGGGTAGTGATACGCAGTATTTT,CASSPVNRGSDTQYF
TRBV3-1,many,-,TRBJ1-1,TGTGCCAGCAGCCTCCGTAGCTATGAAGCTTTCTTT,CASSLRSYEAFF
TRBV2,many,-,TRBJ1-1,TGTGCCAGCAGTGAATGGGCAGTGAACACTGAAGCTTTCTTT,CASSEWAVNTEAFF
TRBV2,few,-,TRBJ1-1,TGTGCCAGCACTTTGGACACCTTGAACACTGAAGCTTTCTTT,CASTLDTLNTEAFF
TRBV5-6,many,-,TRBJ1-2,TGTGCCAGCAGCCCGGGACCCTGGGGCTATGGCTACACCTTC,CASSPGPWGYGYTF
TRBV25-1,many,-,TRBJ2-6,TGTGCCAGCAGCAGGAGGGGGGCTGGGGCCAACGTCCTGACTTTC,CASSRRGAGANVLTF
TRBV29-1,-,TRBD1,TRBJ2-7,TGCAGCGTGGAAAGACAGGGGGGCTACGAGCAGTACTTC,CSVERQGGYEQYF
TRBV29-1,many,-,TRBJ1-1,TGCAGCGTTGCTGGGGGTCAGAACACTGAAGCTTTCTTT,CSVAGGQNTEAFF
TRBV12-5,-,-,TRBJ1-2,TGTGCTAGTGGTTTCGTTTATTTCCGGGACGCCGGTCTGGATATCTATGGCTACACCTTC,CASGFVYFRDAGLDIYGYTF
TRBV7-2,many,-,TRBJ2-5,TGTGCCAGCAGCCCCGAATCTGGGCAAGAGACCCAGTACTTC,CASSPESGQETQYF
TRBV5-1,few,TRBD1,TRBJ2-5,TGCGCCAGCAGCCCCCGGAGCGCCGGGACAGAAGAGACCCAGTACTTC,CASSPRSAGTEETQYF
TRBV20-1,few,-,TRBJ2-7,TGCAGTGCTAGAGATTTGATTTACGAGCAGTACTTC,CSARDLIYEQYF
TRBV12-5,many,-,TRBJ1-4,TGTGCTAGTGGTTTGTCCTTTTCATTGACCGAAAAACTGTTTTTT,CASGLSFSLTEKLFF
TRBV24-1,-,-,TRBJ1-5,TGTGCCACCAGTGTTAGTGTCCACCTACTGAATCAGCCCCAGCATTTT,CATSVSVHLLNQPQHF
TRBV5-1,many,TRBD2,TRBJ2-1,TGCGCCAGCAGCCGAGCGGGGGCCGACAATGAGCAGTTCTTC,CASSRAGADNEQFF
TRBV5-1,many,TRBD1,TRBJ1-5,TGCGCCAGCAGCTTGACAGGGGGTAATCAGCCCCAGCATTTT,CASSLTGGNQPQHF
TRBV6-5,many,TRBD1,TRBJ2-7,TGTGCCAGCAGTTACCTCGGACAGGGTTACGAGCAGTACTTC,CASSYLGQGYEQYF
TRBV7-7,many,-,TRBJ2-6,TGTGCCAGCAGCCCTCAACAGGGGACTAGTTCTGGGGCCAACGTCCTGACTTTC,CASSPQQGTSSGANVLTF
TRBV7-9,many,-,TRBJ1-1,TGTGCCAGCAGCTTAGCGAGGTCCCTTAGGGCTGAAGCTTTCTTT,CASSLARSLRAEAFF